The 17 T cell receptor beta chains listed next were all sequenced from one sample in a study of T cell responses to AZD1222 COVID-19 vaccine. Only in-frame clones appear in the TCRdb table, and some are missing; sequencing was by immunoSEQ multiplex PCR. The sample has about 200,000 clones, 85% to 95% seen once; the top ten hold around 1%. This specimen was peripheral blood, taken 28 days after the second AZD1222 dose. Receptor source: an adult who received the AZD1222 COVID-19 vaccine.

V and J are TRBV6-6 and TRBJ1-6; the D gene is possibly TRBD1 (6 bases). The CDR3 extends over 17 amino acids. Per the germline V gene, CDR1 is MNHNY and CDR2 is SVGAGI (reference sequence). Trimming cost V 5 bases and J 7 bases, with 21 bases left between them. The CDR3 reads CASSRGEQGSWNSPLHF. The DNA of the CDR3 is TGTGCCAGCAGTCGAGGGGAACAGGGCTCGTGGAATTCACCCCTCCACTTT.

V is TRBV28 and J is TRBJ1-1, with TRBD1 as a possible D gene (5 bases). V lost 6 bases and J lost 0, with 11 bases in between. The length of the CDR3 is 14 residues. Looked up from germline, CDR1 is MDHEN and CDR2 is SYDVKM. The CDR3 here is CASRFSGVNTEAFF. The CDR3, as DNA: TGTGCCAGCAGATTTTCGGGGGTGAACACTGAAGCTTTCTTT. The full variable domain, rest sourced from reference TRBV28 and TRBJ1-1, is DVKVTQSSRYLVKRTGEKVFLECVQDMDHENMFWYRQDPGLGLRLIYFSYDVKMKEKGDIPEGYSVSREKKERFSLILESASTNQTSMYLCASRFSGVNTEAFFGQGTRLTVV.

With respect to this clone: The same CDR3 also results from other DNA sequences found in this sample. This chain uses TRBV19 with TRBJ1-1; unclear D gene. Germline V CDR1 and CDR2: LNHDA, SQIVND (reference sequence). CDR3 length: 13 residues. V lost 3 bases and J lost 1, with 6 bases in between. The CDR3: CASSIRGNTEAFF. The CDR3 nucleotides are TGTGCCAGTAGTATTCGAGGGAACACTGAAGCTTTCTTT.

This chain joins TRBV6-5 and TRBJ1-4, with 8 bases aligning to TRBD1. Germline-derived CDR1 and CDR2 are MNHEY and SVGAGI. With 6 bases clipped from V and 3 bases from J, the junction kept 6 bases outside the gene matches. The CDR3 extends over 15 amino acids. Here the CDR3 DNA reads TGTGCCAGCAGCCTCGGACAGGGCGCTAATGAAAAACTGTTTTTT. This codes for CASSLGQGANEKLFF.

V usage is TRBV6-5 and J usage is TRBJ2-1; 7 nucleotides line up with TRBD2. The length of the CDR3 is 16 residues. Trimming took 4 bases from V and 4 from J; bases not matched to a gene: 10. CDR1 and CDR2 (germline): MNHEY, SVGAGI. The CDR3 nucleotides are TGTGCCAGCAGTTCAGGGACTACCCGCTCGTACAATGAGCAGTTCTTC. Translating it yields CASSSGTTRSYNEQFF.

The V and J genes are TRBV7-6 and TRBJ2-3; D may be TRBD1 (6 bases). Trimming left V 5 bases short and J 4 bases short, with 13 bases between. The germline V gene has CDR1 SGHVS and CDR2 FNYEAQ. The CDR3 spans 14 residues. CDR3 sequence: CASSGTLAPDTQYF. CDR3 coding DNA: TGTGCCAGCAGCGGGACATTAGCCCCAGATACGCAGTATTTT.

The CDR3 loop reads CASRMGPSAFF. CDR3 in DNA: TGTGCCAGCAGAATGGGACCCTCAGCTTTCTTT. The chain combines TRBV6-5 with TRBJ1-1; the D gene is possibly TRBD1 (5 bases). V lost 6 bases, J lost 10 bases, and 12 bases lay in between. CDR3 length equals 11 residues. Germline V CDR1 and CDR2: MNHEY, SVGAGI.

V gene TRBV5-4 combines with J gene TRBJ1-2; D is possibly TRBD1 (5 bases). Trimming shortened V by 5 bases and J by 7 bases, and 12 bases separated the two germline ends. The length of the CDR3 is 12 residues. The germline gives CDR1 SGHNT, CDR2 YYREEE (reference sequence). The DNA of the CDR3 is TGTGCCAGCAGTACCGGAGGGGTTGGCTACACCTTC. It specifies CASSTGGVGYTF.

V usage is TRBV5-1 and J usage is TRBJ1-2; 10 nucleotides match TRBD1. The CDR3 consists of 15 residues. Germline CDR1 and CDR2: SGHRS and YFSETQ. V shed 4 bases and J 5 bases; nucleotides not matched to a gene: 8. As DNA, the CDR3 is TGCGCCAGCAGCCAAACGGGGACAGGGGCTTATGGCTACACCTTC. It is translated as CASSQTGTGAYGYTF.

The chain couples TRBV6-5 to TRBJ1-5; the D is unclear. The CDR3 has 14 residues. The V and J ends lost 0 bases and 7 bases respectively, with 10 bases between them. Germline CDR1 reads MNHEY; CDR2 reads SVGAGI. CDR3 nucleotide sequence: TGTGCCAGCAGTTACTCGCCGGGGAGACAGCCCCAGCATTTT. This encodes CASSYSPGRQPQHF.

This clone was recorded once. The chain joins TRBV27 to TRBJ1-6; 11 bases line up with TRBD1. J lost 8 bases, V lost 6 bases, and 6 bases had no gene match. The CDR3 sequence is 15 residues long. Germline-derived CDR1 and CDR2 are MNHEY and SMNVEV (reference sequence). CDR3 residues: CASSTWGQGDSPLHF. The CDR3 DNA reads TGTGCCAGCAGCACCTGGGGACAGGGGGATTCACCCCTCCACTTT.

The chain joins TRBV5-1 to TRBJ2-1, with 8 bases fitting TRBD1. This CDR3 contains 14 residues. V lost 4 bases and J lost 7; bases outside the gene matches: 7. Germline-derived CDR1 and CDR2 are SGHRS and YFSETQ. Here the CDR3 DNA reads TGCGCCAGCAGCGCCGGACAGGGTCGAAATGAGCAGTTCTTC. It is translated as CASSAGQGRNEQFF.

The chain employs TRBV25-1 and TRBJ1-6; D is possibly TRBD1 (6 bases). The germline V gene has CDR1 MGHDK and CDR2 SYGVNS. V dropped 10 bases and J dropped 5 bases, with 12 bases sitting between them. The CDR3 has 13 amino acids. CDR3 nucleotides: TGTGCCACCAGACAGGTTAATAATTCACCCCTCCACTTT. Its protein is CATRQVNNSPLHF.

The chain is built from TRBV15 and TRBJ2-1; 9 bases line up with TRBD1. The CDR3 has 16 residues. Trimming cost V 0 bases and J 4 bases; bases outside gene matches: 4. The germline CDR1 and CDR2 sequences are LNHNV and YYDKDF (reference sequence). CDR3 bases: TGTGCCACCAGCAGAGATAAGGGACAGGGTTACAATGAGCAGTTCTTC. It specifies CATSRDKGQGYNEQFF. Drawing the rest from reference TRBV15 and TRBJ2-1, the complete variable domain is DAMVIQNPRYQVTQFGKPVTLSCSQTLNHNVMYWYQQKSSQAPKLLFHYYDKDFNNEADTPDNFQSRRPNTSFCFLDIRSPGLGDTAMYLCATSRDKGQGYNEQFFGPGTRLTVL.

This clone was found once. This chain links TRBV6-6 with TRBJ2-7, with TRBD1 as a possible D gene (6 bases). Trimming pared 2 bases from V and 1 base from J, leaving 15 bases between. The CDR3 has 16 residues. Germline V gives CDR1 MNHNY, CDR2 SVGAGI (reference sequence). This CDR3 is CASSYLTGPVSYEQYF. Here the CDR3 DNA reads TGTGCCAGCAGTTACCTGACAGGTCCCGTTTCCTACGAGCAGTACTTC.

V usage is TRBV5-1 and J usage is TRBJ1-6; D might be TRBD1 (5 bases). The CDR3 has 13 residues. V lost 6 bases and J 7 bases, leaving 11 bases between the germline ends. Germline V gives CDR1 SGHRS, CDR2 YFSETQ. CDR3 in DNA: TGCGCCAGCACGGTTGAGGGGAATTCACCCCTCCACTTT. Translation: CASTVEGNSPLHF.

The chain uses TRBV7-3 and TRBJ1-1, with 7 bases aligning to TRBD1. This CDR3 spans 14 amino acids. The germline CDR1 and CDR2 sequences are SGHTA and FQGTGA. The V segment lost 4 bases and the J segment 4 bases; nucleotides outside the gene matches: 6. The CDR3 DNA follows: TGTGCCAGCAGCTCCAACAGGGGCCCCACTGAAGCTTTCTTT. The encoded protein is CASSSNRGPTEAFF.